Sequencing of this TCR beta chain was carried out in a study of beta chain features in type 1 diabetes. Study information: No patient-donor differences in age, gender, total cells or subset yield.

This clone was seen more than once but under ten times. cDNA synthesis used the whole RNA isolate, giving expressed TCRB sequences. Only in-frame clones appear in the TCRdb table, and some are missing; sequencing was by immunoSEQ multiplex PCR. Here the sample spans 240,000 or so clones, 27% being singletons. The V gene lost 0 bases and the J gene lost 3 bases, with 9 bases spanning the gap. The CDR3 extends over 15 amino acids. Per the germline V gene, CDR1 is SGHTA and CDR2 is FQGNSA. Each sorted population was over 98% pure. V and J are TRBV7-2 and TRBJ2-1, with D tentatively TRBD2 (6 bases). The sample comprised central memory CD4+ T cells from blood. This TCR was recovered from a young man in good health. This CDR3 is CASSLATSSYNEQFF. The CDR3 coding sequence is TGTGCCAGCAGCTTAGCTACTAGCAGCTACAATGAGCAGTTCTTC.